This T cell receptor beta chain was found in a study of CD8+CD57+ T cells in acquired aplastic anemia. Study information: DNA from sorted CD4+ and CD8+ cells averaged roughly 3.4 ug. Study-wide findings and caveats: Sharing between patients and controls was observed for over 25 CD8+ CDR3 sequences. No significant difference in CD8+ Simpson's diversity was found between patients and controls.

This clonotype was found many times. What it binds is unknown. Profiles of TCR beta VDJ and CDR3 were generated from a genomic DNA template. Using its own MiXCR run on the reads, TCRdb lists one record per CDR3 protein. The sample includes approximately 70,000 distinct CDR3 sequences, roughly 58% of them seen just once. This CDR3 comprises 13 residues. The V and J ends lost 6 bases and 3 bases, in that order; junction bases with no gene match: 2. The germline V gene has CDR1 MNHNS and CDR2 SASEGT. The source of this sequence is a human donor in good health, serving as a control. This chain uses TRBV6-1 with TRBJ2-1; 7 bases match TRBD2. Material: sorted CD4+, CD8+, or CD8+CD57+ T cells (not recorded which) from PBMCs. Here the CDR3 reads CASSRDYYNEQFF. For the CDR3, the DNA is TGTGCCAGCAGCCGGGACTACTACAATGAGCAGTTCTTC.